Listed below are T cell receptor beta chains from one sample, sequenced in a study of blood T cell repertoires in COVID-19. Assay used: immunoSEQ multiplex PCR; TCRdb lists only in-frame clones, some missing. The repertoire has about 100,000 clones, roughly 82% of them found once; the top ten carry roughly 4%. Sequencing input: peripheral blood. These receptors were taken from a human donor in a cohort sampled during active COVID-19. The CDR3 runs from the conserved cysteine through the conserved F or W. The D gene is left open where the match is weak. Some rows mark clone size as missing; the rest say once, few, many or name a class of expanded clone.

V gene	D gene	J gene	clone size	CDR3 protein	CDR3 DNA
TRBV7-2	NA	TRBJ1-1	once	CASSSDRYTEAFF	TGTGCCAGCAGCTCAGACAGGTACACTGAAGCTTTCTTT
TRBV15	NA	TRBJ2-1	once	CATSKGEGNEQFF	TGTGCCACCAGCAAGGGGGAAGGCAATGAGCAGTTCTTC
TRBV18	NA	TRBJ2-3	once	CASSPGFGNTDTQYF	TGTGCCAGCTCACCAGGATTCGGGAACACAGATACGCAGTATTTT
TRBV2	TRBD1	TRBJ1-1	NA	CASSGQGMNTEAFF	TGTGCCAGCAGTGGACAGGGTATGAACACTGAAGCTTTCTTT
TRBV4-2	NA	TRBJ1-3	NA	CASSQDLGSINTIYF	TGTGCCAGCAGCCAAGATCTGGGCAGTATAAACACCATATATTTT
TRBV9	NA	TRBJ1-1	NA	CASSVEPTENTEAFF	TGTGCCAGCAGCGTAGAGCCGACAGAGAACACTGAAGCTTTCTTT
TRBV5-1	NA	TRBJ1-1	NA	CASSPEGEPNTEAFF	TGCGCCAGCAGCCCTGAGGGGGAGCCGAACACTGAAGCTTTCTTT
TRBV7-2	NA	TRBJ1-1	NA	CASSFAGTLNTEAFF	TGTGCCAGCAGCTTCGCCGGGACACTGAACACTGAAGCTTTCTTT
TRBV7-2	NA	TRBJ2-7	NA	CASTLFRGNHEQYF	TGTGCCAGCACCCTTTTCAGGGGCAACCACGAGCAGTACTTC
TRBV5-1	NA	TRBJ1-1	NA	CASSLDGGLHTEAFF	TGCGCCAGCAGCTTGGACGGGGGACTGCACACTGAAGCTTTCTTT
TRBV4-3	TRBD1	TRBJ2-7	NA	CASSLSRDRVLEQYF	TGCGCCAGCAGCCTATCACGGGACAGGGTCCTCGAGCAGTACTTC